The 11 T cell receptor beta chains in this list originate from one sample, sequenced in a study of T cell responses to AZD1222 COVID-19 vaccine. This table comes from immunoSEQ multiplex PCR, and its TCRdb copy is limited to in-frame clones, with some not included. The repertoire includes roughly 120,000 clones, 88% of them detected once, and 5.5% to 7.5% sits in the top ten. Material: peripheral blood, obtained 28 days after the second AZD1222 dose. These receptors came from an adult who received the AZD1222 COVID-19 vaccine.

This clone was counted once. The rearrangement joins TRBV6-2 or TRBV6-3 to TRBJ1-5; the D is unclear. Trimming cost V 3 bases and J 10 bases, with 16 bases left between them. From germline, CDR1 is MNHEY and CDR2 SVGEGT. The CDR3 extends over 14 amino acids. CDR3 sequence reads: CASSYGLRVEPQHF. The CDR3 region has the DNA TGTGCCAGCAGTTATGGGCTTAGGGTCGAACCCCAGCATTTT.

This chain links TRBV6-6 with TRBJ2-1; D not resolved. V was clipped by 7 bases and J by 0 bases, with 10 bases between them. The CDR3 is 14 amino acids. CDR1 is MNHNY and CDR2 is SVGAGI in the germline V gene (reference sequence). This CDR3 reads CASTSPPSYNEQFF. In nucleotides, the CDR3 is TGTGCCAGCACTTCCCCCCCCTCCTACAATGAGCAGTTCTTC.

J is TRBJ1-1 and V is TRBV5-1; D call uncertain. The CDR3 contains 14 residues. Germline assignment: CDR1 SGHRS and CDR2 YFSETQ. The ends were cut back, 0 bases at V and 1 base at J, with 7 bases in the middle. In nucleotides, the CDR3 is TGCGCCAGCAGCTTGGGACAACCGAACACTGAAGCTTTCTTT. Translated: CASSLGQPNTEAFF.

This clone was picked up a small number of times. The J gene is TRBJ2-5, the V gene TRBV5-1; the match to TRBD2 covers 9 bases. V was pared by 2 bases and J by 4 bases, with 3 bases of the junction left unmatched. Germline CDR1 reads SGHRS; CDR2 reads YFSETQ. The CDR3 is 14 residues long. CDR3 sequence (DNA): TGCGCCAGCAGCTTTAGCGGGGGAAGAGAGACCCAGTACTTC. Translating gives CASSFSGGRETQYF.

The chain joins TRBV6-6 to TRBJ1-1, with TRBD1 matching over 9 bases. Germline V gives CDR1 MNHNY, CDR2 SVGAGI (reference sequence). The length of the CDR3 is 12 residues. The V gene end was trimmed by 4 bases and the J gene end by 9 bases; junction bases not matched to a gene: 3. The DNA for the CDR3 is TGTGCCAGCAGTTTACAGGGGGCTAAAGCTTTCTTT. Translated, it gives CASSLQGAKAFF.

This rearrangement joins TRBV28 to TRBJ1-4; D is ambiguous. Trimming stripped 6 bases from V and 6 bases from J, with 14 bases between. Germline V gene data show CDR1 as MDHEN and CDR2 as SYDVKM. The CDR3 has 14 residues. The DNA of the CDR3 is TGTGCCAGCAGCGGGGTGTGGGGTCATGAAAAACTGTTTTTT. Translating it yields CASSGVWGHEKLFF.

The DNA of the CDR3 is TGCGCCAGCAGACAGGCTCCTATCTATAATTCACCCCTCCACTTT. Encoded protein: CASRQAPIYNSPLHF. This chain links TRBV5-1 with TRBJ1-6, with a possible D match to TRBD1 (5 bases). The CDR3 spans 15 residues. V lost 5 bases and J lost 3, with 12 bases in between. Germline values: CDR1 SGHRS, CDR2 YFSETQ.

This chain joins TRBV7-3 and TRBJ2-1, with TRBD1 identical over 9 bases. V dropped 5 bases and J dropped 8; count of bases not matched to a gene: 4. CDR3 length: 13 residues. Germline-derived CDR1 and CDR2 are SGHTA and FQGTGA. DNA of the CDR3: TGTGCCAGCAGCATGACAGGGGGGGATGAGCAGTTCTTC. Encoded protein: CASSMTGGDEQFF.

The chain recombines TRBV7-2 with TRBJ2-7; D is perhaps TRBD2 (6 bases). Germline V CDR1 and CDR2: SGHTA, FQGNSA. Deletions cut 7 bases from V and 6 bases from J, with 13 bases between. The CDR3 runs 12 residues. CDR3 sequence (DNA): TGTGCCAGCACCCTAGGAGGGTTCGAGCAGTACTTC. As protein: CASTLGGFEQYF.

The DNA for the CDR3 is TGTGCCAGCAGCCAAGCCGAGACAGCCCGCAGTTCACCCCTCCACTTT. Residues: CASSQAETARSSPLHF. V gene TRBV3-1 (or the pseudogene TRBV3-2) combines with J gene TRBJ1-6; perhaps TRBD1 as D (5 bases). V shed 1 base and J shed 9 bases, with 16 bases lying between them. The CDR3 is 16 amino acids. Germline V gene data show CDR1 as LGHDT and CDR2 as YNNKEL (reference sequence).

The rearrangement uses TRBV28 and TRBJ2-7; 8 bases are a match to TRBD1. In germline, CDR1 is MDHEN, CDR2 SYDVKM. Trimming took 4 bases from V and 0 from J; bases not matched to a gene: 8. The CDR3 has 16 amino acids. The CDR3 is CASSSPGTGGSYEQYF. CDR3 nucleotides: TGTGCCAGCAGTTCCCCCGGAACAGGGGGCTCCTACGAGCAGTACTTC.